What follows are 31 T cell receptor beta chains derived from one specimen sequenced in a study of blood T cell repertoires in COVID-19. Profiling relied on immunoSEQ multiplex PCR, and the TCRdb table lists in-frame clones only, not all of them. Of over 150,000 clones listed, 80% to 90% are singletons. The sequenced material came from peripheral blood. These TCRs come from a woman aged 60-75 years who had recovered from COVID-19.

The chain uses TRBV19 and TRBJ1-5; TRBD1 might be the D (6 bases). This CDR3 comprises 13 residues. V was clipped by 5 bases and J by 4 bases, with 9 bases between them. Germline lookup yields CDR1 LNHDA and CDR2 SQIVND (reference sequence). CDR3 in amino acids: CASSDRTNQPQHF. The CDR3 DNA follows: TGTGCCAGTAGTGACAGGACTAATCAGCCCCAGCATTTT.

In DNA, the CDR3 is TGTGCCAGCTCACGCGTAGTAGGAGGGAGAGATACGCAGTATTTT. Amino acid sequence: CASSRVVGGRDTQYF. This rearrangement joins TRBV18 to TRBJ2-3, with a possible D match to TRBD2 (6 bases). From germline, CDR1 is KGHSH and CDR2 LQKENI. V was pared by 4 bases and J by 5 bases, with 16 bases between. The CDR3 is 15 residues long.

This clone was seen only a few times. The rearrangement uses TRBV19 and TRBJ2-1; 10 nucleotides align to TRBD1. Germline V gives CDR1 LNHDA, CDR2 SQIVND (reference sequence). The CDR3 spans 17 residues. The J segment lost 4 bases and the V segment lost 4 bases, leaving 10 bases of the junction unmatched. The CDR3 sequence: CASSTSGTGDGYNEQFF. In DNA form, the CDR3 reads TGTGCCAGTAGTACCTCCGGGACAGGGGACGGATACAATGAGCAGTTCTTC.

This chain links TRBV29-1 with TRBJ2-3; D is perhaps TRBD1 (6 bases). This CDR3 contains 12 residues. CDR1 and CDR2 from the germline V gene are SQVTM and ANQGSEA. The ends were cut back, 7 bases at V and 1 base at J, with 9 bases in the middle. CDR3 bases: TGCAGCGCCTCAGGGGGCACAGATACGCAGTATTTT. This encodes CSASGGTDTQYF.

The chain combines TRBV6-5 with TRBJ1-3; the D gene is possibly TRBD1 (5 bases). Germline values: CDR1 MNHEY, CDR2 SVGAGI. With 5 bases removed from V and 5 bases from J, the gap between germline ends came to 10 bases. This CDR3 contains 13 residues. The CDR3 bases are TGTGCCAGCAGTCCTGACAGTAGAAACACCATATATTTT. Protein: CASSPDSRNTIYF.

The chain has TRBV7-9 and TRBJ1-5, with 8 bases that match TRBD1. J gave up 6 bases and V 6 bases, and 10 bases lay outside the gene matches. Germline assignment: CDR1 SEHNR and CDR2 FQNEAQ (reference sequence). The CDR3 is 15 amino acids. The DNA of the CDR3 is TGTGCCAGCAGTTTTACAGGGGGGGTTGGTCAGCCCCAGCATTTT. Its protein product is CASSFTGGVGQPQHF.

The table lists this clone with a count of one. This chain connects TRBV2 to TRBJ2-5, with a weak D call TRBD2 (5 bases). The length of the CDR3 is 15 residues. Between the trimmed V and J ends, which lost 3 bases and 4 bases, there was a span of 15 bases. Germline CDR1 SNHLY, CDR2 FYNNEI. CDR3 sequence reads: CASSEAVRGGETQYF. Written as DNA, the CDR3 is TGTGCCAGCAGTGAGGCAGTCCGAGGAGGAGAGACCCAGTACTTC.

This clone appeared many times. The V and J genes are TRBV6-5 and TRBJ1-1, with D hard to call. The CDR3 runs to 15 residues. Germline CDR1 and CDR2: MNHEY and SVGAGI. Trimming removed 5 bases from V and 1 base from J, with 14 bases in between. CDR3 nucleotide sequence: TGTGCCAGCAGTCCGACGACAAGCCAGAACACTGAAGCTTTCTTT. The encoded protein is CASSPTTSQNTEAFF.

CDR3 in DNA: TGTGCCAGCAGTCCGCCGGGACAGCACTCTGGAAACACCATATATTTT. It codes for CASSPPGQHSGNTIYF. This chain uses TRBV28 with TRBJ1-3, with 7 bases lining up with TRBD1. The CDR3 consists of 16 residues. Germline V gives CDR1 MDHEN, CDR2 SYDVKM. V was clipped by 5 bases and J by 0 bases; unmatched bases: 7.

The chain links TRBV15 to TRBJ2-5; a weak D match, TRBD2 (5 bases). Trimming removed 4 bases at V and 5 bases at J, with 14 bases between. Germline V CDR1 and CDR2: LNHNV, YYDKDF (reference sequence). The CDR3 runs 14 residues. The CDR3 nucleotides are TGTGCCACCAGCACTGGCAGCCGGAGGGAGACCCAGTACTTC. Its translation: CATSTGSRRETQYF. Variable domain in full (rest from reference TRBV15 and TRBJ2-5): DAMVIQNPRYQVTQFGKPVTLSCSQTLNHNVMYWYQQKSSQAPKLLFHYYDKDFNNEADTPDNFQSRRPNTSFCFLDIRSPGLGDTAMYLCATSTGSRRETQYFGPGTRLLVL.

The V and J genes are TRBV28 and TRBJ1-5, with TRBD1 matching over 7 bases. J was trimmed by 4 bases and V by 2 bases; bases with no gene match: 8. This CDR3 has 16 amino acids. Germline V gene data show CDR1 as MDHEN and CDR2 as SYDVKM. CDR3 residues: CASSLPPGQNNQPQHF. CDR3 coding DNA: TGTGCCAGCAGTTTACCCCCGGGACAGAATAATCAGCCCCAGCATTTT.

The J gene is TRBJ2-1, the V gene TRBV7-9, with 11 bases matching TRBD1. Germline assignment: CDR1 SEHNR and CDR2 FQNEAQ (reference sequence). J was trimmed by 5 bases and V by 6 bases; bases with no gene match: 3. This CDR3 has 14 residues. DNA of the CDR3: TGTGCCAGCAGAGGGACAGGGGGACACAATGAGCAGTTCTTC. Protein product: CASRGTGGHNEQFF.

This chain links TRBV6-5 with TRBJ1-1; TRBD1 agrees at 9 bases. CDR1 MNHEY and CDR2 SVGAGI come from the germline V gene. J gave up 5 bases and V 2 bases, and 9 bases lay outside the gene matches. The CDR3 is 16 amino acids. CDR3 protein: CASSYIRQGGKTEAFF. DNA of the CDR3: TGTGCCAGCAGTTACATAAGACAGGGGGGGAAGACTGAAGCTTTCTTT.

The chain employs TRBV4-1 and TRBJ2-5; D may be TRBD2 (6 bases). In germline, CDR1 is MGHRA, CDR2 YSYEKL. The CDR3 is made up of 14 amino acids. V shed 4 bases and J shed 5 bases, with 14 bases lying between them. For the CDR3, the DNA is TGCGCCAGCAGCCCCTTTGGGGGGAGCGAGACCCAGTACTTC. This gives the protein CASSPFGGSETQYF.

The CDR3 DNA sequence: TGCGCCAGCAGGGATCCACAGGGCTCGAGGACTGAAGCTTTCTTT. It yields the protein CASRDPQGSRTEAFF. This sequence joins TRBV5-1 and TRBJ1-1; D perhaps matches TRBD1 (6 bases). This CDR3 region has 15 residues. Trimming took 5 bases from V and 5 from J, leaving 19 bases between them. Germline-derived CDR1 and CDR2 are SGHRS and YFSETQ. The full variable domain, in which reference TRBV5-1 and TRBJ1-1 provide the parts outside the CDR3, is KAGVTQTPRYLIKTRGQQVTLSCSPISGHRSVSWYQQTPGQGLQFLFEYFSETQRNKGNFPGRFSGRQFSNSRSEMNVSTLELGDSALYLCASRDPQGSRTEAFFGQGTRLTVV.

The chain links TRBV27 to TRBJ2-5; TRBD2 aligns across 16 bases. The junction had 13 bases not matched to a gene; V was cut back by 6 bases and J by 6 bases. The CDR3 spans 18 residues. Germline CDR1 and CDR2: MNHEY and SMNVEV (reference sequence). CDR3 sequence (DNA): TGTGCCAGCAGGTCCGCCGGGACTAGCGGGGGGGGGAGGAAGACCCAGTACTTC. Translating gives CASRSAGTSGGGRKTQYF.

This rearrangement joins TRBV24-1 to TRBJ2-2, with a tentative D call TRBD2 (7 bases). Trimming left V 10 bases short and J 4 bases short, with 15 bases between. This CDR3 comprises 14 residues. Germline V gene data show CDR1 as KGHDR and CDR2 as SFDVKD. CDR3 protein: CATTGGGVTGELFF. The CDR3 DNA is TGTGCCACGACCGGCGGGGGCGTCACCGGGGAGCTGTTTTTT.

The rearrangement uses TRBV19 and TRBJ2-3, with TRBD1 matching 10 bases. This CDR3 is 14 amino acids long. Germline V lookup: CDR1 LNHDA, CDR2 SQIVND (reference sequence). V lost 4 bases to trimming and J lost 4 bases; unmatched junction nucleotides: 2. The CDR3 loop is CASSRDRGADTQYF. DNA of the CDR3: TGTGCCAGTAGTAGGGACAGGGGAGCAGATACGCAGTATTTT.

This chain joins TRBV28 and TRBJ1-3, with 7 bases identical to TRBD1. The ends lost 4 bases at V and 0 bases at J; junction bases unmatched: 3. Germline CDR1 and CDR2: MDHEN and SYDVKM. The CDR3 has 15 residues. This chain's CDR3 is CASSSGQSSGNTIYF. CDR3 nucleotides: TGTGCCAGCAGTTCGGGACAGTCCTCTGGAAACACCATATATTTT.

This sequence joins TRBV13 and TRBJ2-1; 8 bases fit TRBD2. The germline gives CDR1 PRHDT, CDR2 FYEKMQ (reference sequence). This CDR3 has 18 residues. Unmatched junction bases numbered 19, after V lost 4 bases and J lost 8 bases. CDR3: CASSSWLLGLGQWDEQFF. Written as DNA, the CDR3 is TGTGCCAGCAGCTCCTGGCTGCTGGGACTAGGGCAGTGGGATGAGCAGTTCTTC.

The chain joins TRBV19 to TRBJ1-5, with 10 bases fitting TRBD1. J gave up 7 bases and V 2 bases, and 5 bases lay outside the gene matches. The V gene's germline CDR1 is LNHDA and CDR2 SQIVND (reference sequence). CDR3 length: 15 residues. CDR3: CASSIWDRGGQPQHF. The CDR3, as DNA: TGTGCCAGTAGTATATGGGACAGGGGAGGACAGCCCCAGCATTTT.

The chain uses TRBV11-3 and TRBJ2-1; 10 bases fit TRBD1. Germline lookup yields CDR1 SGHNT and CDR2 YENEEA. J gave up 0 bases and V 5 bases, and 7 bases lay outside the gene matches. The CDR3 is 17 residues long. The DNA of the CDR3 is TGTGCCAGCAGCCGCGGGACAGGGGCTCGCTCCTACAATGAGCAGTTCTTC. Its protein product is CASSRGTGARSYNEQFF.

This sequence joins TRBV5-1 and TRBJ2-1; D not certain. Per the germline V gene, CDR1 is SGHRS and CDR2 is YFSETQ. V lost 3 bases to trimming and J lost 7 bases, with 14 bases between them. The CDR3 consists of 14 residues. The DNA of the CDR3 is TGCGCCAGCAGCTCAAGCCAACCCCAAAATGAGCAGTTCTTC. Translating it yields CASSSSQPQNEQFF.

V and J are TRBV7-2 and TRBJ2-5, with 10 bases lining up with TRBD2. Trimming cost V 5 bases and J 2 bases; bases outside gene matches: 5. From germline, CDR1 is SGHTA and CDR2 FQGNSA. The CDR3 has 15 amino acids. DNA for the CDR3: TGTGCCAGCAGCCCCCTAGCGGGGGTGCAAGAGACCCAGTACTTC. Its translation is CASSPLAGVQETQYF. The full variable domain, rest sourced from reference TRBV7-2 and TRBJ2-5, is GAGVSQSPSNKVTEKGKDVELRCDPISGHTALYWYRQSLGQGLEFLIYFQGNSAPDKSGLPSDRFSAERTGGSVSTLTIQRTQQEDSAVYLCASSPLAGVQETQYFGPGTRLLVL.

The chain couples TRBV28 to TRBJ2-7, with TRBD1 as a possible D gene (5 bases). CDR1 and CDR2 from the germline V gene are MDHEN and SYDVKM. This CDR3 has 15 amino acids. V gave up 6 bases and J gave up 0 bases, with 15 bases separating them. The chain's CDR3 is CASSRVGSVSYEQYF. The CDR3 bases are TGTGCCAGCAGCAGGGTAGGATCCGTCTCCTACGAGCAGTACTTC.

This chain links TRBV30 with TRBJ1-4; D is perhaps TRBD1 (5 bases). CDR1 and CDR2 from the germline V gene are GTSNPN and SVGIG (reference sequence). V lost 7 bases and J 1 base, leaving 19 bases between the germline ends. The CDR3 runs 16 residues. The CDR3 DNA reads as TGTGCCTCGAATCAAGGGGTCGGGGGAACTAATGAAAAACTGTTTTTT. The encoded protein is CASNQGVGGTNEKLFF.

DNA of the CDR3: TGCGCCAGCAGCCAAGTTACACTAGCGGGGGGTCCCTACGAGCAGTACTTC. Its protein is CASSQVTLAGGPYEQYF. The chain joins TRBV4-3 to TRBJ2-7; 12 bases align to TRBD2. The V segment lost 1 base and the J segment 2 bases; nucleotides outside the gene matches: 6. This CDR3 has 17 residues. Germline CDR1 reads LGHNA; CDR2 reads YSLEER.

The chain employs TRBV7-9 and TRBJ2-1; D not resolved. There are 14 residues in the CDR3. Trimming stripped 2 bases from V and 8 bases from J, with 13 bases between. Per the germline V gene, CDR1 is SEHNR and CDR2 is FQNEAQ (reference sequence). The CDR3 region has the DNA TGTGCCAGCAGCTTAAATAACCTATTCGATGAGCAGTTCTTC. Protein product: CASSLNNLFDEQFF.

The chain has TRBV27 and TRBJ2-1; 11 bases match TRBD2. The CDR3 totals 16 residues. V was clipped by 5 bases and J by 10 bases; unmatched bases: 13. Germline CDR1 MNHEY, CDR2 SMNVEV (reference sequence). The DNA of the CDR3 is TGTGCCAGCAGTCTCTTACCCACCCGGACTAGCGGGGAGCAGTTCTTC. Its translation is CASSLLPTRTSGEQFF.

The chain uses TRBV29-1 and TRBJ2-5; 8 nucleotides line up with TRBD2. Germline V gene sequence: CDR1 SQVTM, CDR2 ANQGSEA. This CDR3 has 13 amino acids. Trimming removed 4 bases from V and 1 base from J; junction bases left unmatched: 2. The CDR3 DNA is TGCAGCGTTGCGGGGGGGCCCCAAGAGACCCAGTACTTC. This gives the protein CSVAGGPQETQYF.

V is TRBV7-2 and J is TRBJ1-5; unclear D gene. Trimming took off 3 bases at V and 6 bases at J, with 9 bases between the two ends. Per germline, CDR1 SGHTA and CDR2 FQGNSA. There are 13 residues in the CDR3. CDR3 in DNA: TGTGCCAGCAGCTTCCGTGGAGGTCAGCCCCAGCATTTT. This encodes CASSFRGGQPQHF.